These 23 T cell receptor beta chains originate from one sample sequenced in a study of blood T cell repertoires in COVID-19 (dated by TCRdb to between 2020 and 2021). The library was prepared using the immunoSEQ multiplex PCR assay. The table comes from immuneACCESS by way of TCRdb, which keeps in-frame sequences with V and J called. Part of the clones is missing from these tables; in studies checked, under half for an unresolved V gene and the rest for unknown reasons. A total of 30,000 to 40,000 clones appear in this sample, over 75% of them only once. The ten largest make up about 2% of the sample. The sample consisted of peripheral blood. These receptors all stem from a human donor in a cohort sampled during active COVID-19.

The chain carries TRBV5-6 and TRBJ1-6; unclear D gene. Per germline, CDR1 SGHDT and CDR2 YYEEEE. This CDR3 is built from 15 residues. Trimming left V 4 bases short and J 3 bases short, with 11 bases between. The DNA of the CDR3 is TGTGCCAGCAGCCCTGACGGAGGCTATAATTCACCCCTCCACTTT. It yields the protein CASSPDGGYNSPLHF.

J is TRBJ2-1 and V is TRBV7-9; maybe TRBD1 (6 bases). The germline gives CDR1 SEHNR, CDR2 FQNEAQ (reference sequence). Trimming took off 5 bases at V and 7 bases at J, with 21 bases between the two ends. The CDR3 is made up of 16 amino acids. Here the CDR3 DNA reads TGTGCCAGCAGCCCTCCCGGACAGAACGTTGGAAATGAGCAGTTCTTC. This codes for CASSPPGQNVGNEQFF. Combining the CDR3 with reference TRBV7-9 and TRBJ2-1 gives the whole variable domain DTGVSQNPRHKITKRGQNVTFRCDPISEHNRLYWYRQTLGQGPEFLTYFQNEAQLEKSRLLSDRFSAERPKGSFSTLEIQRTEQGDSAMYLCASSPPGQNVGNEQFFGPGTRLTVL.

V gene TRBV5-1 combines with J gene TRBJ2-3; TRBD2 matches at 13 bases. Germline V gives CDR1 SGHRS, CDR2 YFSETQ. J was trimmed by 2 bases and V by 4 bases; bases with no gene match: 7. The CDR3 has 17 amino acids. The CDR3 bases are TGCGCCAGCAGCCAACCGGGACTAGCGGGGTCCACAGATACGCAGTATTTT. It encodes CASSQPGLAGSTDTQYF.

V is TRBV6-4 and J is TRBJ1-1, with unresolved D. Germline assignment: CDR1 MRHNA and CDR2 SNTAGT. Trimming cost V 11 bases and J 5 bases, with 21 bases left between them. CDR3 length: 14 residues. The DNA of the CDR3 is TGTGCCCCCCGGTATGGGCGGGGAGGGACTGAAGCTTTCTTT. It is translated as CAPRYGRGGTEAFF.

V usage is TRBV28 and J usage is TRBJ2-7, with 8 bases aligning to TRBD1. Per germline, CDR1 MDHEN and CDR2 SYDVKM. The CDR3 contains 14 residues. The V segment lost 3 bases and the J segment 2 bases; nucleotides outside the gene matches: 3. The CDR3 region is CASSFRGLTYEQYF. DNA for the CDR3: TGTGCCAGCAGTTTCAGGGGGCTGACCTACGAGCAGTACTTC.

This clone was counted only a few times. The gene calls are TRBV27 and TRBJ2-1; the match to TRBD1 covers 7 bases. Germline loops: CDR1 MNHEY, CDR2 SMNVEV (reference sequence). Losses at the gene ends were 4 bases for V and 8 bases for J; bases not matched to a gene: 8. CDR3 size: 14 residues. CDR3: CASSYQGVWDEQFF. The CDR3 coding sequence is TGTGCCAGCAGTTACCAGGGGGTTTGGGATGAGCAGTTCTTC.

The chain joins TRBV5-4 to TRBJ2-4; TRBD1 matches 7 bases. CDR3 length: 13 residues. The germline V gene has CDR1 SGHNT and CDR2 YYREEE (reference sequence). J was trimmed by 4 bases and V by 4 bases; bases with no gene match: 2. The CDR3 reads CASSPDRKNIQYF. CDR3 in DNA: TGTGCCAGCAGCCCGGACAGGAAAAACATTCAGTACTTC.

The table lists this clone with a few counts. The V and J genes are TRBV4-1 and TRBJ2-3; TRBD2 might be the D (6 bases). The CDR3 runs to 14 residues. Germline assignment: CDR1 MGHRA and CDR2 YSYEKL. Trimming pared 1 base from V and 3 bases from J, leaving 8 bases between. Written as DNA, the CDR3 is TGCGCCAGCAGCCAAGTGGGGAGGACAGATACGCAGTATTTT. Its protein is CASSQVGRTDTQYF.

The DNA of the CDR3 is TGTGCCAGCAGCGTAGCTGGACAGAGCTCCTACGAGCAGTACTTC. Translated, it gives CASSVAGQSSYEQYF. This chain joins TRBV9 and TRBJ2-7; D may be TRBD1 (6 bases). The CDR3 has 15 amino acids. Germline V CDR1 and CDR2: SGDLS, YYNGEE. With 0 bases removed from V and 0 bases from J, the gap between germline ends came to 10 bases.

CDR3 residues: CASSIGVGTGAGANVLTF. The CDR3 DNA reads as TGTGCCAGTAGTATAGGTGTGGGGACAGGGGCTGGGGCCAACGTCCTGACTTTC. The chain carries TRBV19 and TRBJ2-6; 10 nucleotides line up with TRBD1. V lost 1 base to trimming and J lost 2 bases; unmatched junction nucleotides: 5. Germline CDR1 and CDR2: LNHDA and SQIVND (reference sequence). This CDR3 spans 18 amino acids.

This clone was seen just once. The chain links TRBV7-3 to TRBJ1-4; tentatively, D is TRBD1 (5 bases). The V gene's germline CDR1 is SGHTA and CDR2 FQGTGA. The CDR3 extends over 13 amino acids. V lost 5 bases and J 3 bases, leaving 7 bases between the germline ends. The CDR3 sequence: CASSAGPNEKLFF. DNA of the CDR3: TGTGCCAGCAGCGCGGGGCCTAATGAAAAACTGTTTTTT.

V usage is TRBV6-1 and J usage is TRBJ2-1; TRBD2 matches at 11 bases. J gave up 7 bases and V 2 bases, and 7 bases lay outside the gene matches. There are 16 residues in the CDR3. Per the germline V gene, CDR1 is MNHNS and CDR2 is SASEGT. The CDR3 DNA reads TGTGCCAGCAGTGAAACTAGCGGGGGCCCTGGGAATGAGCAGTTCTTC. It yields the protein CASSETSGGPGNEQFF.

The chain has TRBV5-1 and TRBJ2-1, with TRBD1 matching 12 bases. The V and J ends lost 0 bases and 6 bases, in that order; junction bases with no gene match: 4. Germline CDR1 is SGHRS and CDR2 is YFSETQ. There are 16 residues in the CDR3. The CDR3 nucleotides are TGCGCCAGCAGCTTGGGCGGGACAGGGGGCCCCAATGAGCAGTTCTTC. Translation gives CASSLGGTGGPNEQFF.

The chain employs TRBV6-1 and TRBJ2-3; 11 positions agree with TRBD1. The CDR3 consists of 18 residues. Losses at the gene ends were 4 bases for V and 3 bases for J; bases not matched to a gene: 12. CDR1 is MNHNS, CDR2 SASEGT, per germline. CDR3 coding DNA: TGTGCCAGCAGTGTAGACCCATTGGGACAGGGGGTAACAGATACGCAGTATTTT. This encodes CASSVDPLGQGVTDTQYF.

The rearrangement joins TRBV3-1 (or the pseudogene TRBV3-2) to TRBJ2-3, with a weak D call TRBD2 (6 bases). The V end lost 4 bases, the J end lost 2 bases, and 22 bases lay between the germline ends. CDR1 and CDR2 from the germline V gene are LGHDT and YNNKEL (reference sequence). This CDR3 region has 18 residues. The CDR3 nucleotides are TGTGCCAGCAGCCCGAGCCGGGACTTCGAACCATACACAGATACGCAGTATTTT. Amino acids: CASSPSRDFEPYTDTQYF.

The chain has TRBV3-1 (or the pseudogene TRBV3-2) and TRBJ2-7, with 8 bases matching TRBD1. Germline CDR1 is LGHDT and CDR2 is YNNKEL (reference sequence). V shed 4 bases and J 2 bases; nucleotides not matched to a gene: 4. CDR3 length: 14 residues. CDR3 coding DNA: TGTGCCAGCAGCCCCGGGACAGGAGCCTACGAGCAGTACTTC. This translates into CASSPGTGAYEQYF.

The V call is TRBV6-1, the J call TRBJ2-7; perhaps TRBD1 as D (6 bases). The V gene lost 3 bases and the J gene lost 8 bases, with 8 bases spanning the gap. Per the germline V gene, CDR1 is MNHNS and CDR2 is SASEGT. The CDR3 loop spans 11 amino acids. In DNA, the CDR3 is TGTGCCAGCAGTGACAGGGGCAAGCAGTACTTC. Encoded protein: CASSDRGKQYF.

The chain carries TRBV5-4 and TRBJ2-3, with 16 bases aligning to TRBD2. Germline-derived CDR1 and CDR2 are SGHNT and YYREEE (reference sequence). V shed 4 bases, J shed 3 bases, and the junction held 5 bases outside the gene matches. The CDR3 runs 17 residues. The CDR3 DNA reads TGTGCCAGCAGCCCAGGGACTAGCGGGGGGGCTACAGATACGCAGTATTTT. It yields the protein CASSPGTSGGATDTQYF.

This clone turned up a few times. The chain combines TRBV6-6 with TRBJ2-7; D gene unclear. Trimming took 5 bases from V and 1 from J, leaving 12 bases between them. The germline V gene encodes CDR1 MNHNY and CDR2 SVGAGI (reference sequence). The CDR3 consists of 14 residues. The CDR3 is CASSPVTYSYEQYF. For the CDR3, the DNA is TGTGCCAGCAGTCCTGTGACATATTCCTACGAGCAGTACTTC.

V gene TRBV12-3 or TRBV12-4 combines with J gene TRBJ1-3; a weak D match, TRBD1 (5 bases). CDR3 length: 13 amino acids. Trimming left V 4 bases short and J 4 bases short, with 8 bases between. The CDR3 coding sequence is TGTGCCAGCAGTTCGGACATAGGAAACACCATATATTTT. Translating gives CASSSDIGNTIYF.

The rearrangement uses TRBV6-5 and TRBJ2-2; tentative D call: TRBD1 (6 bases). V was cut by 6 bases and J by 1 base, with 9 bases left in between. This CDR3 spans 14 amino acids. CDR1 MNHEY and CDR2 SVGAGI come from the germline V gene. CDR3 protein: CASRMDRNTGELFF. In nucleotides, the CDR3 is TGTGCCAGCAGGATGGACAGGAACACCGGGGAGCTGTTTTTT.

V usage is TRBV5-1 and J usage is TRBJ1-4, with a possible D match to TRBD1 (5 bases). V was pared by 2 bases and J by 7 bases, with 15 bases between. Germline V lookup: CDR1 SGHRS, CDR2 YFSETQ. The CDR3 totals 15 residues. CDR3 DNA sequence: TGCGCCAGCAGCTTTACCTCGACAGCCAGTGAAAAACTGTTTTTT. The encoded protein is CASSFTSTASEKLFF.

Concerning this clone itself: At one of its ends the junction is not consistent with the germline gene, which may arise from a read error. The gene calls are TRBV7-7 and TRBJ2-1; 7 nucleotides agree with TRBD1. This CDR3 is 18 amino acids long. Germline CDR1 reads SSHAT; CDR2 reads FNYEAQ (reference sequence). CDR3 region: CASSLEAWAGGVDNEQFF. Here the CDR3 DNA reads TGTGCTAGCAGCTTAGAGGCTTGGGCAGGGGGAGTGGACAATGAGCAGTTCTTC.